The subject of this entry is one T cell receptor (beta chain). Its antigen is unknown. Base qualities are missing; no much larger clone stands one base away. The entry originates in a study of human T cells and chemical hapten exposure (dated by TCRdb to the early 2020s). General notes on the study: For sensitization, 2% DPC in acetone was applied to a roughly 2 cm by roughly 2 cm area of upper inner arm skin. Weekly therapeutic DPC doses were additionally applied to the scalp of patients throughout the roughly 25-week study period. Patch testing was done on the upper back using Finn chambers containing 0.01% DPC, and results were scored after 6 days according to International Contact Dermatitis Research Group standards. Most of the patients in the cohort were female, and the cohort covered alopecia areata with under or over 50% scalp involvement, alopecia totalis and alopecia universalis. Libraries were pooled for sequencing, and variation in per-sample TCR yields was attributed mainly to small differences in library volumes within the pool. The study tracked peripheral blood TCR repertoire changes in vivo during primary and secondary sensitization to the hapten diphenylcyclopropenone (DPC) in alopecia patients. Blood samples were taken from patients before sensitization (week 0) and at 2, 6 and about 24 weeks after DPC sensitization. For TCR sequencing, blood came from about 29 alopecia patients at anywhere from one to four time points (pre-sensitization, 2, 6 and 24 weeks).

This specimen's time point label, per the study, means: patch test 1, 2 weeks after DPC sensitization. The treatment or condition label corresponds to: therapeutic diphenylcyclopropenone sensitization with weekly scalp DPC. At every patch-test visit, the blood draw took place before the patch test was put on. Eligible patients were aged 18 to 70, diagnosed with alopecia, deemed suitable for DPC therapy, and excluded if pregnant. Unfractionated whole blood was collected in Tempus Blood RNA tubes, and total RNA was extracted from that blood. Trimming takes 0 bases from V and 2 bases from J, and the germline ends sit 9 bases apart. From a lookup of the germline V gene, CDR1 and CDR2 are SGHTA and FQGNSA. Inclusive of the bounding cysteine and phenylalanine, the CDR3 is 15 residues long. Only the CDR3 region is kept as DNA, spanning 45 bases read in frame from base 1. Summary of the overall study and its limitations: Compared with pre-sensitization or healthy control sets, expanded TCRs formed significantly more large CDR3 similarity clusters, which is consistent with antigen-driven responses. Because all patients had alopecia, a presumed autoimmune disease, the immune response of the patients might differ from that of healthy individuals. Repeated subsampling changed both the strength of the expansion versus patch-test correlation and the threshold at which that correlation became significant. Patch test score was positively correlated with the number of PT1 expanded TCRs, with significance at thresholds 8, 16 and 32 but not at 4. DPC sensitization did not change the number of TCRs with a frequency above 1 in 1000, and there was no evidence of changes in global repertoire structure.

The library came from RACE. These reads were obtained on a NextSeq 500. Library preparation attached unique molecular identifiers to individual cDNA molecules for quantitative, reproducible TCR counting. Both TCR alpha and TCR beta chains were sequenced from each blood RNA sample. As for the authors' bioinformatics: A median of around 100,000 TCRs per sample was observed, with a range of roughly 20,000 to 700,000. V, J and CDR3 annotation of the TCR reads was carried out using the Decombinator software suite. To make PS versus PT1 abundance plots, every sample was subsampled to the same number of TCRs (28,000). TCRs were defined as expanded if absent before sensitization and observed at least eight times at the 2-week time point. The public reads were reanalyzed by TCRdb: fastp trimming at Q25, MiXCR alignment, in-frame beta chains only. Each entry merges the rows of one CDR3 protein and shows their most common DNA and genes. TCRdb, not the original authors, processed these V and J calls. This sample is represented by about 120,000 distinct CDR3 sequences; approximately 13% of them were singletons. The ten largest clonotypes hold 0.7% to 0.95% of the sample.

The source is a man aged 18 to 29 with alopecia areata. Some clones in this sample may be carry-over from other donors' samples. This specimen was whole blood, taken in connection with sensitization to the hapten diphenylcyclopropenone (DPC). The rearranged chain carries TRBV7-2 and TRBJ2-3; TRBD1 might be the D gene, on 6 matching bases. The encoded CDR3 is CASSLAGANTDTQYF. The nucleotide sequence reads as follows: TGTGCCAGCAGCTTAGCGGGGGCCAACACAGATACGCAGTATTTT.